Reported below is one TCR beta chain. Generated by immunoSEQ multiplex PCR, the TCRdb table keeps only in-frame clones and is missing some. The sample carries about 2.1 million clones, about 93% recorded once. The entry originates in a study of shared clonotypes between healthy human individuals. Terminally differentiated effector memory CD45RA+ cells were left out of the naive CD8 fraction, which was CD45RO-negative and positively selected for CCR7. This CDR3 has 13 residues. Unmatched junction bases numbered 4, after V lost 3 bases and J lost 6 bases. Germline V CDR1 and CDR2: SGDLS, YYNGEE. This TCR derives from a man aged 18-30 years in good health. Some clones in this sample may be carry-over from other donors' samples. The chain carries TRBV9 and TRBJ2-7, with 9 bases matching TRBD2. The sequencing input was naive CD8+ T cells from PBMCs. The CDR3 bases are TGTGCCAGCAGCGCTGGACTAGCGAGCGAGCAGTACTTC. It is translated as CASSAGLASEQYF.